Reported below is one TCR beta chain. These data are taken from a study of blood T cell repertoires in COVID-19. The CDR3 is made up of 14 amino acids. The V gene end was trimmed by 7 bases and the J gene end by 4 bases; junction bases not matched to a gene: 8. The V gene's germline CDR1 is SNHLY and CDR2 FYNNEI. How the authors handled the data: Estimation of nucleated cell counts was performed using reference gene primer amplification. The protocol was immunoSEQ multiplex PCR, while the TCRdb copy is restricted to in-frame clones and leaves out a portion. The V and J calls and clone size were taken over from that table, and D and trimming were inferred from the DNA. The sample has around 270,000 clones; under 90% are singletons.

The chain joins TRBV2 to TRBJ2-7, with 9 bases aligning to TRBD1. This TCR was sampled from a man aged 55 to 69 with acute or convalescent COVID-19. Sequenced material: peripheral blood. CDR3 region: CASKYGTGKYEQYF. As DNA, the CDR3 is TGTGCCAGCAAATACGGGACAGGGAAGTACGAGCAGTACTTC.